These 27 T cell receptor beta chains share one sample of origin, sequenced in a study of blood T cell repertoires in COVID-19. Some clones are missing from TCRdb's copy, which holds only in-frame ones; the method was immunoSEQ multiplex PCR. The repertoire has 300,000 to 450,000 clones, more than 65% of them found once; the top ten carry roughly 1.2%. Sequencing was performed on peripheral blood. The source is a human donor with acute or convalescent COVID-19. The donor label of this sample is uncertain.

This clone was counted a single time. This chain joins TRBV4-1 and TRBJ2-3, with unresolved D. Trimming cost V 4 bases and J 1 base, with 24 bases left between them. This CDR3 contains 19 residues. Germline V gives CDR1 MGHRA, CDR2 YSYEKL. The CDR3 loop reads CASSPSELRPLVRTDTQYF. The CDR3 DNA sequence: TGCGCCAGCAGCCCAAGCGAGTTACGACCTCTGGTACGCACAGATACGCAGTATTTT.

The chain joins TRBV29-1 to TRBJ2-3, with 12 bases aligning to TRBD2. This CDR3 has 15 residues. After removal of 7 bases from V and 0 bases from J, the junction contained 5 bases not matched to a gene. Looked up from germline, CDR1 is SQVTM and CDR2 is ANQGSEA. The CDR3 nucleotides are TGCAGCGCGTGGACTAGCGGGGCAAGCACAGATACGCAGTATTTT. The encoded protein is CSAWTSGASTDTQYF.

This clone has more than one count but fewer than ten. The V gene is TRBV5-4, the J gene TRBJ1-5, with 8 nucleotides matching TRBD1. CDR3 length: 12 residues. After removal of 4 bases from V and 9 bases from J, the junction contained 3 bases not matched to a gene. Per the germline V gene, CDR1 is SGHNT and CDR2 is YYREEE (reference sequence). The CDR3 here is CASSAGGGPQHF. CDR3 DNA sequence: TGTGCCAGCAGCGCAGGGGGCGGGCCCCAGCATTTT.

This clone was counted a few times. The rearrangement links TRBV3-1 (or the pseudogene TRBV3-2) to TRBJ2-6; 7 bases map to TRBD2. The germline V gene has CDR1 LGHDT and CDR2 YNNKEL (reference sequence). CDR3 length: 15 residues. V gave up 7 bases and J gave up 2 bases; unmatched junction bases: 5. Here the CDR3 reads CASTPAGAGANVLTF. The DNA for the CDR3 is TGTGCCAGCACCCCCGCGGGGGCTGGGGCCAACGTCCTGACTTTC.

The J gene is TRBJ1-2, the V gene TRBV19, with D maybe TRBD1 (6 bases). The CDR3 extends over 14 amino acids. Germline CDR1 is LNHDA and CDR2 is SQIVND (reference sequence). The V and J ends lost 7 bases and 4 bases respectively, with 16 bases between them. CDR3 sequence: CASKRTASPYGYTF. The CDR3 DNA reads as TGTGCCAGTAAACGGACAGCCTCACCCTATGGCTACACCTTC.

The chain joins TRBV5-5 to TRBJ1-4; D gene ambiguous. CDR1 is SGHKS and CDR2 is YYEKEE in the germline V gene (reference sequence). The CDR3 has 17 amino acids. The V gene lost 0 bases and the J gene lost 0 bases, with 12 bases spanning the gap. The CDR3 sequence is CASSLVRQKTTNEKLFF. The CDR3, as DNA: TGTGCCAGCAGCTTGGTTCGCCAGAAGACAACTAATGAAAAACTGTTTTTT.

This clone was counted between two and nine times. CDR3 residues: CASQDRVSGYTF. DNA for the CDR3: TGTGCCAGCCAAGACAGGGTCTCTGGCTACACCTTC. V usage is TRBV12-3 or TRBV12-4 and J usage is TRBJ1-2; 7 nucleotides agree with TRBD1. With V trimmed by 8 bases and J by 7 bases, 7 bases remained unmatched. The CDR3 totals 12 residues.

The chain links TRBV19 to TRBJ1-2; D gene ambiguous. Germline CDR1 is LNHDA and CDR2 is SQIVND (reference sequence). CDR3 length equals 12 residues. V lost 5 bases and J 7 bases, leaving 11 bases between the germline ends. The chain's CDR3 is CASSPTVGGYTF. The CDR3 DNA sequence: TGTGCCAGTAGTCCCACCGTCGGTGGCTACACCTTC.

The chain uses TRBV5-1 and TRBJ2-3, with D tentatively TRBD2 (5 bases). CDR1 is SGHRS and CDR2 is YFSETQ in the germline V gene. V gave up 0 bases and J gave up 4 bases, with 12 bases separating them. The CDR3 loop spans 15 amino acids. DNA for the CDR3: TGCGCCAGCAGCTTGGGGGCGGCGGGCCCAGATACGCAGTATTTT. Its translation is CASSLGAAGPDTQYF.

This clone has just one count. The rearrangement uses TRBV7-9 and TRBJ2-3; 8 bases line up with TRBD2. V shed 1 base and J 8 bases; nucleotides not matched to a gene: 14. The V gene's germline CDR1 is SEHNR and CDR2 FQNEAQ (reference sequence). This CDR3 has 17 amino acids. This chain's CDR3 is CASSLGQTTGGHGTQYF. CDR3 in DNA: TGTGCCAGCAGCTTAGGCCAGACCACGGGGGGGCACGGTACGCAGTATTTT. The full variable domain, its missing parts supplied by reference TRBV7-9 and TRBJ2-3, is DTGVSQNPRHKITKRGQNVTFRCDPISEHNRLYWYRQTLGQGPEFLTYFQNEAQLEKSRLLSDRFSAERPKGSFSTLEIQRTEQGDSAMYLCASSLGQTTGGHGTQYFGPGTRLTVL.

This clone was observed a handful of times. The chain recombines TRBV10-1 with TRBJ1-1; TRBD1 might be the D (5 bases). Germline CDR1 WNHNN, CDR2 SYGVQD (reference sequence). This CDR3 has 13 residues. Deletions cut 4 bases from V and 3 bases from J, with 9 bases between. CDR3 sequence (DNA): TGCGCCAGCAGTGTGGACATATACACTGAAGCTTTCTTT. It translates to CASSVDIYTEAFF.

The V gene is TRBV27, the J gene TRBJ1-2, with D possibly being TRBD1 (5 bases). CDR3 size: 17 residues. V was trimmed by 4 bases and J by 7 bases, leaving 25 bases between them. Germline CDR1 MNHEY, CDR2 SMNVEV (reference sequence). In nucleotides, the CDR3 is TGTGCCAGCAGTTCTCACGGGGCCATGGGGGGGATGGGTGGCTACACCTTC. Its translation is CASSSHGAMGGMGGYTF.

This sequence joins TRBV5-5 and TRBJ2-1; D remains ambiguous. Trimming took 0 bases from V and 4 from J, leaving 14 bases between them. Germline V CDR1 and CDR2: SGHKS, YYEKEE (reference sequence). This CDR3 contains 16 residues. The DNA for the CDR3 is TGTGCCAGCAGCTTGGCCCCCTCGCTATTGTACAATGAGCAGTTCTTC. The encoded protein is CASSLAPSLLYNEQFF.

The chain employs TRBV20-1 and TRBJ2-7; TRBD2 might be the D (5 bases). Germline-derived CDR1 and CDR2 are DFQATT and SNEGSKA (reference sequence). The CDR3 has 11 residues. V lost 3 bases to trimming and J lost 4 bases, with 7 bases between them. CDR3 loop: CSARSGYEQYF. In nucleotides, the CDR3 is TGCAGTGCTAGGTCGGGGTACGAGCAGTACTTC.

This clone appeared a few times. This chain joins TRBV29-1 and TRBJ2-7; 9 bases align to TRBD2. With 4 bases clipped from V and 6 bases from J, the junction kept 7 bases outside the gene matches. The CDR3 extends over 13 amino acids. Germline V lookup: CDR1 SQVTM, CDR2 ANQGSEA. CDR3 residues: CSVGWSSGTEQYF. As DNA, the CDR3 is TGCAGCGTTGGGTGGTCTAGCGGGACCGAGCAGTACTTC.

The chain uses TRBV3-1 (or the pseudogene TRBV3-2) and TRBJ1-5; D is unclear. The CDR3 has 15 amino acids. V was cut by 1 base and J by 3 bases, with 10 bases left in between. Germline-derived CDR1 and CDR2 are LGHDT and YNNKEL (reference sequence). The CDR3 sequence is CASSQGRGNNQPQHF. CDR3 in DNA: TGTGCCAGCAGCCAAGGTAGAGGAAACAATCAGCCCCAGCATTTT.

The gene calls are TRBV11-2 and TRBJ2-3, with 9 bases that match TRBD2. Trimming took 4 bases from V and 6 from J; bases not matched to a gene: 11. Germline V gene sequence: CDR1 SGHAT, CDR2 FQNNGV. This CDR3 has 16 residues. The CDR3 here is CASSSVPSGGRDTQYF. The CDR3 bases are TGTGCCAGCAGCTCAGTACCCAGCGGGGGGAGGGATACGCAGTATTTT.

The chain employs TRBV2 and TRBJ1-4, with TRBD1 as a possible D gene (6 bases). CDR3 size: 16 residues. The germline V gene has CDR1 SNHLY and CDR2 FYNNEI. Trimming pared 3 bases from V and 2 bases from J, leaving 13 bases between. The CDR3 nucleotides are TGTGCCAGCAGTGATTGGGGGCTAAAGACTAATGAAAAACTGTTTTTT. As protein: CASSDWGLKTNEKLFF.

This chain connects TRBV12-3 or TRBV12-4 to TRBJ2-7, with D tentatively TRBD2 (6 bases). V was clipped by 3 bases and J by 5 bases, with 11 bases between them. CDR3 length equals 13 residues. DNA of the CDR3: TGTGCCAGCAGTTTGGGGAGGCTTCACGAGCAGTACTTC. Its translation: CASSLGRLHEQYF.

V gene TRBV4-2 combines with J gene TRBJ2-7, with 12 bases fitting TRBD2. This CDR3 region has 16 residues. Germline trimming cut 0 bases from V and 2 bases from J; bases unmatched to any gene: 2. The V gene's germline CDR1 is LGHNA and CDR2 YNFKEQ. CDR3 sequence: CASSQETSGGPYEQYF. CDR3 sequence (DNA): TGTGCCAGCAGCCAAGAGACTAGCGGGGGACCCTACGAGCAGTACTTC.

The V gene is TRBV28, the J gene TRBJ1-3; maybe TRBD1 (5 bases). Trimming left V 4 bases short and J 4 bases short, with 14 bases between. The germline gives CDR1 MDHEN, CDR2 SYDVKM. CDR3 length equals 15 residues. The CDR3 is CASSSQGRLGNTIYF. The CDR3 DNA sequence: TGTGCCAGCAGTTCGCAGGGCCGCCTCGGAAACACCATATATTTT.

The chain has TRBV24-1 and TRBJ1-1; no firm D call. CDR1 is KGHDR and CDR2 is SFDVKD in the germline V gene. The CDR3 is 12 residues long. Trimming cost V 4 bases and J 4 bases, with 6 bases left between them. CDR3: CATSDPSTEAFF. CDR3 in DNA: TGTGCCACCAGTGACCCTTCCACTGAAGCTTTCTTT.

The chain employs TRBV5-5 and TRBJ2-7, with TRBD2 matching over 11 bases. Germline V gene lookup returns CDR1 SGHKS and CDR2 YYEKEE (reference sequence). V was clipped by 2 bases and J by 4 bases; unmatched bases: 11. The CDR3 consists of 17 residues. The CDR3 loop reads CASSFQPGTSGLYEQYF. CDR3 DNA: TGTGCCAGCAGCTTCCAGCCCGGGACTAGCGGTTTGTACGAGCAGTACTTC.

CDR3 loop: CASSQNQGAGGYTF. CDR3 in DNA: TGCGCCAGCAGCCAAAACCAGGGGGCGGGAGGCTACACCTTC. V usage is TRBV5-1 and J usage is TRBJ1-2; 8 nucleotides align to TRBD1. Germline V CDR1 and CDR2: SGHRS, YFSETQ. The CDR3 spans 14 residues. Unmatched junction bases numbered 10, after V lost 4 bases and J lost 8 bases.

V is TRBV30 and J is TRBJ1-5, with 8 bases matching TRBD1. CDR1 GTSNPN and CDR2 SVGIG come from the germline V gene (reference sequence). The trim removed 4 bases at V and 2 bases at J, leaving 4 bases unmatched. This CDR3 has 14 residues. The CDR3, as DNA: TGTGCCTGGACGACAGGGGTCGGCAATCAGCCCCAGCATTTT. It encodes CAWTTGVGNQPQHF.

The gene calls are TRBV28 and TRBJ1-6; perhaps TRBD1 as D (5 bases). V was pared by 7 bases and J by 11 bases, with 15 bases between. The CDR3 runs to 13 residues. Germline V CDR1 and CDR2: MDHEN, SYDVKM. The CDR3 sequence is CASTGGVGTPLHF. CDR3 nucleotide sequence: TGTGCCAGCACTGGAGGGGTAGGGACACCCCTCCACTTT.

This rearrangement joins TRBV6-2 or TRBV6-3 to TRBJ1-5; possibly TRBD1 for D (6 bases). Germline CDR1 is MNHEY and CDR2 is SVGEGT. CDR3 length: 16 residues. V shed 2 bases and J shed 0 bases, with 11 bases lying between them. The CDR3: CASSYGGQLSNQPQHF. CDR3 bases: TGTGCCAGCAGTTACGGAGGACAGCTTAGCAATCAGCCCCAGCATTTT.